Listed below are T cell receptor beta chains from one sample, sequenced in a study of T cells in Graves' hyperthyroidism and ophthalmopathy. TCRdb independently ran MiXCR on the multiplex PCR reads; one entry per CDR3 protein. The repertoire has 200,000 or so distinct CDR3 sequences, roughly a sixth of them found once; the top ten carry around 52%. The sequenced material came from blood. The receptor set was obtained from a woman aged 50 to 60 with Graves' hyperthyroidism. Each CDR3 is given with its conserved first and last residue. Each record gives: J gene, D gene, clone size, V gene, CDR3 protein, CDR3 DNA. D genes are given only for firm matches. The size field is filled for only some rows; it gives once, few, many or a size class.

TRBJ2-3 | TRBD2 | few | TRBV20-1 | CSARDGTSGSLTDTQYF | TGCAGTGCTAGAGACGGGACTAGCGGGAGTCTTACAGATACGCAGTATTTT
TRBJ2-5 | NA | few | TRBV14 | CASSQVWVKTQYF | TGTGCCAGCAGCCAAGTGTGGGTGAAGACCCAGTACTTC
TRBJ2-1 | TRBD2 | few | TRBV7-2 | CASSLEIGGRSPYNEQFF | TGTGCCAGCAGCTTAGAGATAGGCGGGAGGAGTCCCTACAATGAGCAGTTCTTC
TRBJ2-1 | NA | once | TRBV7-2 | CASSLRQVDEQFF | TGTGCCAGCAGCTTAAGGCAGGTGGATGAGCAGTTCTTC
TRBJ2-1 | TRBD2 | many | TRBV28 | CASSLGLLYNEQFF | TGTGCCAGCAGTCTGGGACTACTCTACAATGAGCAGTTCTTC
TRBJ2-7 | TRBD2 | many | TRBV12-3/TRBV12-4 | CASSLGLASYEQYF | TGTGCCAGCAGTCTCGGACTAGCCTCCTACGAGCAGTACTTC
TRBJ2-7 | TRBD2 | few | TRBV19 | CASSISGTRVLKTYEQYF | TGTGCCAGTAGTATTAGCGGGACCCGCGTTCTTAAAACCTACGAGCAGTACTTC
TRBJ2-7 | NA | NA | TRBV4-1 | CASSQVGHQFYEQYF | TGCGCCAGCAGCCAAGTGGGACACCAGTTCTACGAGCAGTACTTC
TRBJ1-2 | NA | many | TRBV12-3/TRBV12-4 | CASSLAGYTF | TGTGCCAGCAGTTTAGCTGGCTACACCTTC
TRBJ1-2 | NA | NA | TRBV6-1 | CASNKQEALNYGYTF | TGTGCCAGCAACAAACAGGAGGCACTAAACTATGGCTACACCTTC
TRBJ2-3 | NA | few | TRBV4-2 | CASSQVSGESTDTQYF | TGTGCCAGCAGCCAAGTATCGGGAGAGAGCACAGATACGCAGTATTTT
TRBJ2-1 | NA | many | TRBV29-1 | CSVEDPILAKYNEQFF | TGCAGCGTTGAAGATCCAATCCTGGCAAAATACAATGAGCAGTTCTTC
TRBJ2-7 | NA | many | TRBV29-1 | CSVEEGEAYEQYF | TGCAGCGTTGAAGAGGGCGAAGCCTACGAGCAGTACTTC
TRBJ2-6 | TRBD1 | many | TRBV2 | CASTIPVMRQGLGGANVLTF | TGTGCCAGCACCATACCCGTGATGAGACAGGGGCTTGGTGGGGCCAACGTCCTGACTTTC
TRBJ1-1 | NA | many | TRBV2 | CASRRRGESEAFF | TGTGCCAGCAGGCGGCGGGGGGAAAGTGAAGCTTTCTTT
TRBJ2-1 | TRBD2 | NA | TRBV10-2 | CASGGTSGSNEQFF | TGCGCCAGCGGGGGGACTAGCGGGAGCAATGAGCAGTTCTTC
TRBJ1-5 | TRBD1 | many | TRBV6-2/TRBV6-3 | CASSLRAQGAGGNQPQHF | TGTGCCAGCAGCCTAAGGGCACAGGGGGCTGGCGGCAATCAGCCCCAGCATTTT
TRBJ1-4 | NA | NA | TRBV20-1 | CSARVGAGREKLFF | TGCAGTGCTAGAGTCGGGGCCGGCCGTGAAAAACTGTTTTTT
TRBJ2-5 | NA | many | TRBV10-1 | CASSESAFQETQYF | TGCGCCAGCAGTGAATCGGCCTTCCAAGAGACCCAGTACTTC
TRBJ2-1 | NA | many | TRBV7-2 | CASSSSTYNEQFF | TGTGCCAGCAGCTCTTCAACTTACAATGAGCAGTTCTTC
TRBJ1-6 | NA | few | TRBV28 | CASGGQWGSPLHF | TGTGCCAGCGGAGGGCAGTGGGGCTCACCCCTCCACTTT
TRBJ1-5 | TRBD1 | few | TRBV19 | CATHGQDQPQHF | TGTGCCACCCACGGACAGGATCAGCCCCAGCATTTT
TRBJ2-1 | NA | once | TRBV2 | CASSQGGRTYNEQFF | TGTGCCAGCTCTCAGGGGGGACGGACCTACAATGAGCAGTTCTTC
TRBJ1-3 | NA | many | TRBV20-1 | CSARDNSGAGNTIYF | TGCAGTGCTAGAGATAATTCAGGGGCTGGAAACACCATATATTTT
TRBJ2-7 | TRBD2 | many | TRBV3-1 | CASMGAGVGNEQYF | TGTGCCAGCATGGGAGCGGGAGTGGGCAACGAGCAGTACTTC
TRBJ1-5 | NA | many | TRBV20-1 | CSARVLARGGNQPQHF | TGCAGTGCTAGAGTTTTGGCGCGGGGTGGCAATCAGCCCCAGCATTTT
TRBJ2-2 | NA | NA | TRBV20-1 | CSASFRNTGELFF | TGCAGTGCTAGTTTCAGGAACACCGGGGAGCTGTTTTTT
TRBJ2-5 | NA | many | TRBV11-2 | CASSHRLRIQETQYF | TGTGCCAGCAGCCACAGGCTTCGGATACAAGAGACCCAGTACTTC
TRBJ2-5 | TRBD2 | many | TRBV20-1 | CSARGGSGSADFHLETQYF | TGCAGTGCTAGAGGGGGTAGCGGGAGCGCGGACTTTCACCTGGAGACCCAGTACTTC
TRBJ2-1 | TRBD2 | many | TRBV5-5 | CASSFREYGLAGEAYEQFF | TGTGCCAGCAGCTTTCGAGAATACGGACTAGCGGGAGAAGCCTATGAGCAGTTCTTC
TRBJ2-6 | TRBD1 | NA | TRBV18 | CASSPQDNTGVAGANVLTF | TGTGCCAGCTCACCCCAAGATAATACAGGGGTAGCTGGGGCCAACGTCCTGACTTTC